This T cell receptor (beta chain) was recorded in a study of T cell responses to AZD1222 COVID-19 vaccine. Germline V lookup: CDR1 SGHTA, CDR2 FQGTGA. The ends were cut back, 3 bases at V and 2 bases at J, with 7 bases in the middle. The CDR3 totals 13 residues. This clone appeared a single time. The antigen is unknown. Study-wide results and caveats: The sample set comprised mostly white British donors with more females, and clonal diversity was possibly underestimated.

Profiling relied on immunoSEQ multiplex PCR, and the TCRdb table lists in-frame clones only, not all of them. The sample includes over 100,000 clones, about nine tenths seen only once; the top ten take more than 20%. The receptor was derived from an adult in good health. The specimen comprised peripheral blood, sampled on day 0 of AZD1222 vaccination. This chain joins TRBV7-3 and TRBJ1-2; D possibly corresponds to TRBD1 (5 bases). The CDR3 loop reads CASSFEGNYGYTF. The CDR3 DNA sequence: TGTGCCAGCAGCTTCGAGGGGAACTATGGCTACACCTTC.